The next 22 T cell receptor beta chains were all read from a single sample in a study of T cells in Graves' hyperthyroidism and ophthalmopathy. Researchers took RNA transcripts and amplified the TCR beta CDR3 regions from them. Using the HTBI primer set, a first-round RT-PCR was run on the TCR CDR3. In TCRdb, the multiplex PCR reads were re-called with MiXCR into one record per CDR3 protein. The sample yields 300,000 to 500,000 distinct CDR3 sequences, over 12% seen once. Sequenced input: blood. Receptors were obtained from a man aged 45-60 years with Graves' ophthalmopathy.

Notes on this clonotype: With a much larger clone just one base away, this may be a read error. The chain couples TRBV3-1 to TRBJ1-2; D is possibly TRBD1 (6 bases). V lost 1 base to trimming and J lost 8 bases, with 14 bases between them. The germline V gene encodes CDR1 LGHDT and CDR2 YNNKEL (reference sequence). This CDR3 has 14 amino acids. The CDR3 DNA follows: TGTGCCAGCAGCCAAGGAAGGGCAGGGGTCGGCTACACCTTC. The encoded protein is CASSQGRAGVGYTF.

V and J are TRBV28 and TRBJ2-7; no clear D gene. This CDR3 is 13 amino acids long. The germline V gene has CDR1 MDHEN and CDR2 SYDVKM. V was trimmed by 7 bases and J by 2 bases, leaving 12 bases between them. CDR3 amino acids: CASIKSSPYEQYF. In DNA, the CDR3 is TGTGCCAGCATCAAATCTAGTCCCTACGAGCAGTACTTC.

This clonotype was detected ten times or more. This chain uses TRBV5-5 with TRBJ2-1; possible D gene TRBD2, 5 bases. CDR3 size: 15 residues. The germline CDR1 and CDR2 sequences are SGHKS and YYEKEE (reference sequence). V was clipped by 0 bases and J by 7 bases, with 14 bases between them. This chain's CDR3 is CASSLAVGSGNEQFF. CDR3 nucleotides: TGTGCCAGCAGCTTGGCCGTTGGGAGTGGGAATGAGCAGTTCTTC.

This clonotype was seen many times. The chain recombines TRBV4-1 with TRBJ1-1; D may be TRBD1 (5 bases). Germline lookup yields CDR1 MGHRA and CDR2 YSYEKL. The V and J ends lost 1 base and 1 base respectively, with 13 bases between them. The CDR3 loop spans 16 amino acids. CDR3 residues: CASSQVIRQKNTEAFF. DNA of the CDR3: TGCGCCAGCAGCCAAGTAATAAGACAGAAGAACACTGAAGCTTTCTTT.

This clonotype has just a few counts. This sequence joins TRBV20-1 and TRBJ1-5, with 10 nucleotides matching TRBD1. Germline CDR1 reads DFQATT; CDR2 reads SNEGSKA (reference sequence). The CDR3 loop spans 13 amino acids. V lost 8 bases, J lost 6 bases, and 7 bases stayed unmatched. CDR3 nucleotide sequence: TGCAGTACGGGACAGGGGTTCGGTCAGCCCCAGCATTTT. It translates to CSTGQGFGQPQHF.

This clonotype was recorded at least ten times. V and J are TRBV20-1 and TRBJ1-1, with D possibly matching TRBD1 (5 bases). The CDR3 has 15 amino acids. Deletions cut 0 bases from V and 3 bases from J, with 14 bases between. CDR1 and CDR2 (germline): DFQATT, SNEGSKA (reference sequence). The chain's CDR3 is CSARDRGGWYTEAFF. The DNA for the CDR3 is TGCAGTGCTAGAGATCGGGGGGGATGGTACACTGAAGCTTTCTTT.

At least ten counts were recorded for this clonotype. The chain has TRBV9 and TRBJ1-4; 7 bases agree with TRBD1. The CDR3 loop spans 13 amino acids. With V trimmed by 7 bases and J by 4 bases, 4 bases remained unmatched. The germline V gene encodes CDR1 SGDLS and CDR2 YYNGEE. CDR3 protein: CASDGTDNEKLFF. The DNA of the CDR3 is TGTGCCAGCGACGGGACAGATAATGAAAAACTGTTTTTT.

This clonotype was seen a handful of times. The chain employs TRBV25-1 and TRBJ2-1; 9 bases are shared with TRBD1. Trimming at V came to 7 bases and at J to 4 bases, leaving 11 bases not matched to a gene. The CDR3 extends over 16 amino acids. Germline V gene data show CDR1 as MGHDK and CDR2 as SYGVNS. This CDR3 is CASTPLGTGSYNEQFF. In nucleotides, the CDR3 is TGTGCCAGCACTCCCCTGGGGACAGGGAGTTACAATGAGCAGTTCTTC.

CDR3 sequence (DNA): TGTGCCTGGAGCGAATTTACAGGTCCACTAGCCAAAAACATTCAGTACTTC. Translating it yields CAWSEFTGPLAKNIQYF. The V gene is TRBV30, the J gene TRBJ2-4; tentative D call: TRBD1 (5 bases). V lost 3 bases and J 0 bases, leaving 18 bases between the germline ends. The CDR3 runs to 17 residues. CDR1 and CDR2 (germline): GTSNPN, SVGIG (reference sequence).

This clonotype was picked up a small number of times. CDR3 amino acids: CASSLVGRSEETQYF. In DNA, the CDR3 is TGTGCCAGCAGCTTAGTTGGCCGCTCCGAAGAGACCCAGTACTTC. V is TRBV7-6 and J is TRBJ2-5; no firm D call. V was trimmed by 1 base and J by 3 bases, leaving 12 bases between them. Germline V gene lookup returns CDR1 SGHVS and CDR2 FNYEAQ. This CDR3 region has 15 residues.

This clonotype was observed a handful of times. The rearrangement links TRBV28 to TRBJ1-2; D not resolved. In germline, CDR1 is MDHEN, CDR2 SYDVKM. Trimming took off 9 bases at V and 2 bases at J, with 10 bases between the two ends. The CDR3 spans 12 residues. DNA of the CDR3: TGTGCCAGTTGGGGTCGGAACTATGGCTACACCTTC. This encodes CASWGRNYGYTF.

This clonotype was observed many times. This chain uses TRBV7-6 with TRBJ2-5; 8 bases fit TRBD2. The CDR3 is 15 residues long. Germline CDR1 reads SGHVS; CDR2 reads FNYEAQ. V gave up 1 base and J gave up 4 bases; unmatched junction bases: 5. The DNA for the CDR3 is TGTGCCAGCAGCTTAGACGGCCTAGCGGGAGAGACCCAGTACTTC. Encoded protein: CASSLDGLAGETQYF.

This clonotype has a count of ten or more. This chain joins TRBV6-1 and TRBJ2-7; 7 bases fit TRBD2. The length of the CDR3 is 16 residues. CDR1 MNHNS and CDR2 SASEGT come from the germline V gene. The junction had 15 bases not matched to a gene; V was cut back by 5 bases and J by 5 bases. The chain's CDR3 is CASSRASREGQNEQYF. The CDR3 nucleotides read TGTGCCAGCAGTAGGGCCAGCAGGGAGGGCCAGAACGAGCAGTACTTC.

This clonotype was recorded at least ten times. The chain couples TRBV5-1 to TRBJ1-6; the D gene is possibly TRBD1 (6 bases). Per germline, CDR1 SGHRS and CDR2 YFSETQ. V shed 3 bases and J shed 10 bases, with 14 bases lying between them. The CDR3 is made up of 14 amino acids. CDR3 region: CASSSQGLRSPLHF. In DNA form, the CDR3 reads TGCGCCAGCAGCTCACAGGGTTTAAGATCACCCCTCCACTTT.

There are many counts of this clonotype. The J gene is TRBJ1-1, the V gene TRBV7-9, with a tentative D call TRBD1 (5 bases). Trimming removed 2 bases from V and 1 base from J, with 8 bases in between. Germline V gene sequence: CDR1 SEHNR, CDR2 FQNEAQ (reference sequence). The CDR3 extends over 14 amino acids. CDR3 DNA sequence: TGTGCCAGCAGCTTAATGCAGGGGAACACTGAAGCTTTCTTT. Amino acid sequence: CASSLMQGNTEAFF.

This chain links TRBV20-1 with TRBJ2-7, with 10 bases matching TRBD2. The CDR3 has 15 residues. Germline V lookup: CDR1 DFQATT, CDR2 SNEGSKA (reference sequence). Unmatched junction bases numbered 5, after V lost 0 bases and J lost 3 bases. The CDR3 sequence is CSARDVAGGLYEQYF. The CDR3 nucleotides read TGCAGTGCTAGAGATGTAGCGGGAGGACTCTACGAGCAGTACTTC.

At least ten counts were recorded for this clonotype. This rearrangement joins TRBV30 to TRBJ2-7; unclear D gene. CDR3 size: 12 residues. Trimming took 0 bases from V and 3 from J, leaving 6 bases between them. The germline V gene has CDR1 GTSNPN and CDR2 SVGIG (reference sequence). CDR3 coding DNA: TGTGCCTGGAGTGTAAATAGCTACGAGCAGTACTTC. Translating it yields CAWSVNSYEQYF.

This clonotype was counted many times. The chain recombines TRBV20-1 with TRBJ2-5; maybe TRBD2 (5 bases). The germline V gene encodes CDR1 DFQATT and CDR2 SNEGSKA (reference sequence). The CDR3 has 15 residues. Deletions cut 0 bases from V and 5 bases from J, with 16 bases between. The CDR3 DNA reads TGCAGTGCTAGAGATAAGAGACTTTGGGAGGAGACCCAGTACTTC. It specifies CSARDKRLWEETQYF.

CDR3 DNA sequence: TGTGCCAGCTCACCACCGTCCCGCGGGAGTTCCGGTGAGCAGTTCTTC. Residues: CASSPPSRGSSGEQFF. V usage is TRBV18 and J usage is TRBJ2-1; 7 bases fit TRBD2. The CDR3 loop spans 16 amino acids. Trimming took 0 bases from V and 9 from J; bases not matched to a gene: 11. Germline loops: CDR1 KGHSH, CDR2 LQKENI. Full variable domain (remainder filled in from reference TRBV18 and TRBJ2-1): NAGVMQNPRHLVRRRGQEARLRCSPMKGHSHVYWYRQLPEEGLKFMVYLQKENIIDESGMPKERFSAEFPKEGPSILRIQQVVRGDSAAYFCASSPPSRGSSGEQFFGPGTRLTVL.

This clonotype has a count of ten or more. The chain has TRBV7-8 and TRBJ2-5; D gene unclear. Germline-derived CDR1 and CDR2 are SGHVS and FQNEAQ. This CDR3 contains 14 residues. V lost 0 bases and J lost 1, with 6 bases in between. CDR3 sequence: CASSLAALQETQYF. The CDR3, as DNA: TGTGCCAGCAGCTTAGCAGCCCTCCAAGAGACCCAGTACTTC.

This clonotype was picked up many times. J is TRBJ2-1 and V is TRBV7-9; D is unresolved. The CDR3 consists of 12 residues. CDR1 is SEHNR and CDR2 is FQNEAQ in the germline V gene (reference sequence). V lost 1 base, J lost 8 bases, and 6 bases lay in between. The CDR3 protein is CASSLEWYEQFF. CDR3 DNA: TGTGCCAGCAGCTTAGAGTGGTATGAGCAGTTCTTC.

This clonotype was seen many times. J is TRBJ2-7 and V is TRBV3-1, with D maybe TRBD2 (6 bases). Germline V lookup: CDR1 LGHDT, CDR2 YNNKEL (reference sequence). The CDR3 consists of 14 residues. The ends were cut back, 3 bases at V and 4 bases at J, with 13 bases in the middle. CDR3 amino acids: CASSHRDFVYEQYF. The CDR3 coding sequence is TGTGCCAGCAGCCACCGGGACTTTGTATACGAGCAGTACTTC.